These T cell receptor beta chains were read from a single sample in a study of shared clonotypes between healthy human individuals. Clones were read by immunoSEQ multiplex PCR, and TCRdb kept only the in-frame ones, dropping some. The table records some 2,000,000 clones, around 96% of them present only once. The sample was naive CD8+ T cells sorted from blood. Receptor source: a man aged 18 to 30 in good health. Both conserved end residues are part of each CDR3. A D gene is named only where the DNA matches it firmly. A clone size is listed for some rows: how often the clone was seen (once, few, many), or a class if it is expanded.

- - TRBJ2-5 12 TRBV29-1 CSVSFLEETQYF TGCAGCGTTAGTTTCCTAGAAGAGACCCAGTACTTC
- TRBD1 TRBJ1-2 15 TRBV28 CASSFLAEGARGYTF TGTGCCAGCAGTTTCCTCGCCGAGGGGGCGCGGGGCTACACCTTC
- - TRBJ2-5 17 TRBV10-3 CAISDPSVGDFQETQYF TGTGCCATCAGTGACCCCTCCGTTGGGGACTTCCAAGAGACCCAGTACTTC
- TRBD1 TRBJ2-7 14 TRBV27 CASSHGQGTYEQYF TGTGCCAGCAGTCACGGACAGGGGACCTACGAGCAGTACTTC
- - TRBJ1-5 11 TRBV5-5 CASSAPEPQHF TGTGCCAGCAGCGCCCCCGAGCCCCAGCATTTT
- TRBD1 TRBJ1-4 16 TRBV6-5 CASSSHLDRGGEKLFF TGTGCCAGCAGTTCGCACCTTGACAGGGGCGGTGAAAAACTGTTTTTT
- - TRBJ2-2 16 TRBV6-1 CASSEWGASNTGELFF TGTGCCAGCAGTGAATGGGGGGCCTCGAACACCGGGGAGCTGTTTTTT
- - TRBJ2-1 13 TRBV30 CAWGELSYNEQFF TGTGCCTGGGGGGAGTTATCCTACAATGAGCAGTTCTTC
- - TRBJ1-4 14 TRBV30 CAWSVPGANEKLFF TGTGCCTGGAGTGTACCCGGAGCTAATGAAAAACTGTTTTTT
- - TRBJ1-2 15 TRBV30 CAWSPGAGTNYGYTF TGTGCCTGGTCTCCTGGGGCGGGGACTAACTATGGCTACACCTTC
- - TRBJ1-5 14 TRBV5-6 CASSLKDSNQPQHF TGTGCCAGCAGTCTCAAAGATAGCAATCAGCCCCAGCATTTT
- TRBD2 TRBJ2-3 17 TRBV11-3 CASSPGLAGGKTDTQYF TGTGCCAGCAGCCCGGGACTAGCGGGGGGAAAGACAGATACGCAGTATTTT
- TRBD2 TRBJ2-7 16 TRBV6-5 CASSYSWTSGSYEQYF TGTGCCAGCAGTTACTCGTGGACTAGCGGATCTTACGAGCAGTACTTC
- TRBD2 TRBJ2-1 15 TRBV6-5 CASSQGLGEYNEQFF TGTGCCAGCAGTCAGGGACTAGGGGAATACAATGAGCAGTTCTTC
- - TRBJ1-5 14 TRBV21-1 CASSITGGRKPQHF TGTGCCAGCAGCATCACAGGGGGCAGAAAGCCCCAGCATTTT
- - TRBJ2-1 11 TRBV6-1 CAHGWNNEQFF TGTGCCCATGGGTGGAACAATGAGCAGTTCTTC
- - TRBJ1-2 17 TRBV27 CASSFGRSPVGNYGYTF TGTGCCAGCAGTTTTGGACGGAGCCCCGTCGGTAACTATGGCTACACCTTC
- - TRBJ2-5 17 TRBV4-1 CASSQVIVDPPRETQYF TGCGCCAGCAGCCAAGTAATAGTCGACCCGCCAAGAGAGACCCAGTACTTC
- TRBD1 TRBJ2-7 14 TRBV11-2 CASSYQTGEYEQYF TGTGCCAGCAGCTACCAGACAGGGGAATACGAGCAGTACTTC
once - TRBJ2-5 16 TRBV4-3 CASSQEGNPHSETQYF TGCGCCAGCAGCCAAGAAGGGAACCCCCACTCAGAGACCCAGTACTTC
- TRBD2 TRBJ2-3 16 TRBV7-9 CASSRTPSGGADTQYF TGTGCCAGCAGCCGGACCCCTAGCGGGGGGGCAGATACGCAGTATTTT
few - TRBJ1-1 10 TRBV2 CASRGTEAFF TGTGCCAGCAGGGGAACTGAAGCTTTCTTT
- - TRBJ2-3 18 TRBV7-8 CASSFTGTLALLTDTQYF TGTGCCAGCAGCTTCACGGGGACTCTAGCTCTCTTGACAGATACGCAGTATTTT
- TRBD2 TRBJ2-7 17 TRBV5-4 CASSLGGGSGLSYEQYF TGTGCCAGCAGCTTGGGGGGCGGTAGCGGGCTCTCCTACGAGCAGTACTTC
- TRBD1 TRBJ1-1 16 TRBV6-5 CASSYSSGTANTEAFF TGTGCCAGCAGTTACTCCTCCGGGACAGCCAACACTGAAGCTTTCTTT
- TRBD1 TRBJ2-3 13 TRBV27 CASADRGADTQYF TGTGCCAGTGCGGACAGGGGAGCAGATACGCAGTATTTT
- TRBD2 TRBJ2-1 15 TRBV5-1 CASSSGTSLNPEQFF TGCGCCAGCAGCTCCGGGACTAGCTTAAACCCTGAGCAGTTCTTC
- - TRBJ2-2 13 TRBV9 CASSVGDTGELFF TGTGCCAGCAGCGTTGGTGACACCGGGGAGCTGTTTTTT
- - TRBJ2-1 14 TRBV6-1 CASSESGPYNEQFF TGTGCCAGCAGTGAGTCAGGGCCCTACAATGAGCAGTTCTTC
- TRBD1 TRBJ2-7 14 TRBV10-2 CASSDAGGSYEQYF TGCGCCAGCAGTGATGCAGGGGGTTCCTACGAGCAGTACTTC
- - TRBJ2-7 15 TRBV4-1 CASSIRAGAVDEQYF TGCGCCAGCAGCATTCGGGCTGGGGCGGTGGACGAGCAGTACTTC
once TRBD1 TRBJ2-1 11 TRBV5-6 CASSLGQEQFF TGTGCCAGCAGCCTGGGACAGGAGCAGTTCTTC
- - TRBJ2-7 13 TRBV28 CASSFSDSYEQYF TGTGCCAGCAGTTTTAGTGATTCCTACGAGCAGTACTTC